Listed below are T cell receptor beta chains from one sample, sequenced in a study of vaccination and CD4 T cells after COVID-19. TCRdb reprocessed the PCR reads with MiXCR, giving one entry per CDR3 protein. This table holds roughly 20,000 distinct CDR3 sequences, approximately 40% found once. The antigens of these receptors remain unknown. The material sequenced was CD4+ T cells from blood, cultured in vitro, taken after SARS-CoV-2 vaccination. These receptors were obtained from a human donor who had recovered from COVID-19. Both conserved end residues are part of each CDR3. Each record gives: J gene, clone size, D gene, V gene, CDR3 protein, CDR3 DNA. A D gene is named only where the DNA matches it firmly. A row's size may be missing; if present it is once, few, many or a size class.

j_gene: TRBJ2-5; abundance: .; d_gene: .; v_gene: TRBV6-2/TRBV6-3; CDR3aa: CASSFSGETQYF; CDR3nt: TGTGCCAGCAGTTTTTCGGGGGAGACCCAGTACTTC
j_gene: TRBJ1-4; abundance: few; d_gene: TRBD1; v_gene: TRBV19; CDR3aa: CASSPDRGDEKLFF; CDR3nt: TGTGCCAGTAGTCCGGACAGGGGGGATGAAAAACTGTTTTTT
j_gene: TRBJ1-6; abundance: few; d_gene: .; v_gene: TRBV20-1; CDR3aa: CSARDSSENSPLHF; CDR3nt: TGCAGTGCTAGAGATTCGTCAGAGAATTCACCCCTCCACTTT
j_gene: TRBJ2-2; abundance: .; d_gene: TRBD1; v_gene: TRBV5-4; CDR3aa: CASSSGDRGTGELFF; CDR3nt: TGTGCCAGCAGCTCGGGAGACAGGGGAACCGGGGAGCTGTTTTTT
j_gene: TRBJ2-1; abundance: few; d_gene: .; v_gene: TRBV7-2; CDR3aa: CASSLVGRRNNEQFF; CDR3nt: TGTGCCAGCAGCTTAGTGGGCAGGAGAAACAATGAGCAGTTCTTC
j_gene: TRBJ1-5; abundance: few; d_gene: TRBD1; v_gene: TRBV5-1; CDR3aa: CASSFSRDRGKNQPQHF; CDR3nt: TGCGCCAGCAGCTTTAGCCGGGACAGGGGTAAAAATCAGCCCCAGCATTTT
j_gene: TRBJ1-2; abundance: .; d_gene: TRBD1; v_gene: TRBV19; CDR3aa: CASSSYDREDYGYTF; CDR3nt: TGTGCCAGTAGTTCTTATGACAGGGAGGACTATGGCTACACCTTC
j_gene: TRBJ1-1; abundance: .; d_gene: .; v_gene: TRBV19; CDR3aa: CASSNTLGTEAFF; CDR3nt: TGTGCCAGTAGTAACACCCTGGGCACTGAAGCTTTCTTT
j_gene: TRBJ2-2; abundance: few; d_gene: TRBD2; v_gene: TRBV27; CDR3aa: CASSSTGTSGSGELFF; CDR3nt: TGTGCCAGCAGTTCTACCGGGACTAGTGGGTCCGGGGAGCTGTTTTTT
j_gene: TRBJ1-1; abundance: once; d_gene: .; v_gene: TRBV29-1; CDR3aa: CSVEGQDGNTEAFF; CDR3nt: TGCAGCGTTGAGGGGCAGGACGGGAACACTGAAGCTTTCTTT
j_gene: TRBJ2-3; abundance: .; d_gene: TRBD2; v_gene: TRBV7-8; CDR3aa: CASSRKGGSPDTQYF; CDR3nt: TGTGCCAGCAGCCGGAAGGGCGGGAGTCCAGATACGCAGTATTTT
j_gene: TRBJ2-1; abundance: .; d_gene: TRBD1; v_gene: TRBV5-4; CDR3aa: CASTRYRGGWGNEQFF; CDR3nt: TGTGCCAGCACCCGCTATAGAGGGGGCTGGGGGAATGAGCAGTTCTTC
j_gene: TRBJ2-5; abundance: .; d_gene: TRBD2; v_gene: TRBV7-2; CDR3aa: CASSPLAAGAETQYF; CDR3nt: TGTGCCAGCAGCCCACTAGCGGCGGGGGCTGAGACCCAGTACTTC
j_gene: TRBJ1-2; abundance: few; d_gene: .; v_gene: TRBV5-5; CDR3aa: CASSLVGPTSNGYTF; CDR3nt: TGTGCCAGCAGCTTGGTTGGCCCAACGAGTAATGGCTACACCTTC
j_gene: TRBJ1-1; abundance: .; d_gene: .; v_gene: TRBV28; CDR3aa: CASSLGRAEAFF; CDR3nt: TGTGCCAGCAGTTTGGGAAGGGCTGAAGCTTTCTTT
j_gene: TRBJ2-1; abundance: few; d_gene: .; v_gene: TRBV7-3; CDR3aa: CASSLGPGSYNEQFF; CDR3nt: TGTGCCAGCAGCTTAGGCCCAGGCTCCTACAATGAGCAGTTCTTC
j_gene: TRBJ1-2; abundance: few; d_gene: .; v_gene: TRBV5-5; CDR3aa: CASSPGPDAYYGYTF; CDR3nt: TGTGCCAGCAGCCCCGGGCCGGACGCCTACTATGGCTACACCTTC
j_gene: TRBJ1-1; abundance: few; d_gene: .; v_gene: TRBV19; CDR3aa: CASSISGGPITEAFF; CDR3nt: TGTGCCAGTAGTATCAGTGGGGGGCCGATCACTGAAGCTTTCTTT
j_gene: TRBJ1-2; abundance: few; d_gene: TRBD1; v_gene: TRBV5-6; CDR3aa: CASSYQGGSAYGYTF; CDR3nt: TGTGCCAGCAGCTACCAGGGGGGGTCGGCCTATGGCTACACCTTC
j_gene: TRBJ1-1; abundance: few; d_gene: .; v_gene: TRBV20-1; CDR3aa: CSARDLEAVNTEAFF; CDR3nt: TGCAGTGCTAGAGATCTGGAGGCAGTGAACACTGAAGCTTTCTTT
j_gene: TRBJ1-1; abundance: few; d_gene: .; v_gene: TRBV11-3; CDR3aa: CASSLWMNTEAFF; CDR3nt: TGTGCCAGCAGCTTATGGATGAACACTGAAGCTTTCTTT
j_gene: TRBJ2-1; abundance: .; d_gene: TRBD1; v_gene: TRBV19; CDR3aa: CASTRGNSFDEQFF; CDR3nt: TGTGCCAGTACCAGGGGGAATTCTTTCGATGAGCAGTTCTTC
j_gene: TRBJ1-6; abundance: .; d_gene: .; v_gene: TRBV9; CDR3aa: CASSETGFNSPLHF; CDR3nt: TGTGCCAGCAGCGAAACAGGGTTCAATTCACCCCTCCACTTT
j_gene: TRBJ2-7; abundance: once; d_gene: .; v_gene: TRBV9; CDR3aa: CASSVAGQGSYEQYF; CDR3nt: TGTGCCAGCAGCGTAGCTGGGCAGGGGAGCTACGAGCAGTACTTC
j_gene: TRBJ1-2; abundance: few; d_gene: TRBD1; v_gene: TRBV7-9; CDR3aa: CASSSPGQGDGYTF; CDR3nt: TGTGCCAGCAGCTCACCGGGACAGGGCGATGGCTACACCTTC
j_gene: TRBJ1-3; abundance: .; d_gene: TRBD1; v_gene: TRBV7-2; CDR3aa: CASSSESQGGNTIYF; CDR3nt: TGTGCCAGCAGCTCAGAGTCCCAGGGGGGGAACACCATATATTTT
j_gene: TRBJ2-3; abundance: few; d_gene: .; v_gene: TRBV7-2; CDR3aa: CASSAWPSTDTQYF; CDR3nt: TGTGCCAGCAGTGCTTGGCCTAGCACAGATACGCAGTATTTT
j_gene: TRBJ2-3; abundance: .; d_gene: TRBD2; v_gene: TRBV11-2; CDR3aa: CASSPPGLADTQYF; CDR3nt: TGTGCCAGCAGCCCCCCGGGACTAGCGGATACGCAGTATTTT
j_gene: TRBJ1-5; abundance: medium-sized; d_gene: TRBD1; v_gene: TRBV6-1; CDR3aa: CASSERTGTYSNQPQHF; CDR3nt: TGTGCCAGCAGTGAACGGACAGGAACGTATAGCAATCAGCCCCAGCATTTT
j_gene: TRBJ2-3; abundance: .; d_gene: TRBD2; v_gene: TRBV28; CDR3aa: CASSWTTAGLAGRDTQYF; CDR3nt: TGTGCCAGCAGTTGGACTACTGCGGGACTAGCGGGCAGAGATACGCAGTATTTT
j_gene: TRBJ2-1; abundance: .; d_gene: TRBD2; v_gene: TRBV6-2/TRBV6-3; CDR3aa: CASRPSGSSYNEQFF; CDR3nt: TGTGCCAGCAGGCCTAGCGGGAGCTCCTACAATGAGCAGTTCTTC
j_gene: TRBJ2-2; abundance: .; d_gene: TRBD1; v_gene: TRBV11-3; CDR3aa: CASSSLLTGENTGELFF; CDR3nt: TGTGCCAGCAGCTCCCTCTTGACAGGGGAGAACACCGGGGAGCTGTTTTTT
j_gene: TRBJ1-5; abundance: few; d_gene: .; v_gene: TRBV20-1; CDR3aa: CSASTGTNQPQHF; CDR3nt: TGCAGTGCTAGTACAGGAACCAATCAGCCCCAGCATTTT
j_gene: TRBJ1-5; abundance: .; d_gene: .; v_gene: TRBV10-3; CDR3aa: CAISDLPNRPQHF; CDR3nt: TGTGCCATCAGTGATCTGCCCAATCGGCCCCAGCATTTT
j_gene: TRBJ1-1; abundance: .; d_gene: .; v_gene: TRBV20-1; CDR3aa: CSAGVRQNTEAFF; CDR3nt: TGCAGTGCGGGGGTACGGCAGAACACTGAAGCTTTCTTT
j_gene: TRBJ2-7; abundance: few; d_gene: TRBD2; v_gene: TRBV20-1; CDR3aa: CSARDLGDGGSDEQYF; CDR3nt: TGCAGTGCTAGAGATCTTGGGGACGGCGGGAGCGACGAGCAGTACTTC
j_gene: TRBJ2-5; abundance: .; d_gene: .; v_gene: TRBV11-3; CDR3aa: CASSSTVETQYF; CDR3nt: TGTGCCAGCAGCTCCACAGTGGAGACCCAGTACTTC
j_gene: TRBJ1-1; abundance: .; d_gene: .; v_gene: TRBV10-3; CDR3aa: CAISESAKDTEAFF; CDR3nt: TGTGCCATCAGTGAGTCTGCAAAGGACACTGAAGCTTTCTTT
j_gene: TRBJ1-2; abundance: few; d_gene: .; v_gene: TRBV6-5; CDR3aa: CASSYLDGGYGYTF; CDR3nt: TGTGCCAGCAGTTACCTCGACGGCGGCTATGGCTACACCTTC
j_gene: TRBJ2-3; abundance: few; d_gene: .; v_gene: TRBV20-1; CDR3aa: CSAPRADTQYF; CDR3nt: TGCAGTGCTCCCCGGGCGGATACGCAGTATTTT
j_gene: TRBJ2-4; abundance: few; d_gene: .; v_gene: TRBV7-2; CDR3aa: CASSQRGDKNIQYF; CDR3nt: TGTGCCAGCAGCCAGAGGGGTGACAAAAACATTCAGTACTTC
j_gene: TRBJ1-4; abundance: .; d_gene: .; v_gene: TRBV20-1; CDR3aa: CSARSEAAQDRGEKLFF; CDR3nt: TGCAGTGCTAGATCCGAGGCAGCGCAGGATCGTGGTGAAAAACTGTTTTTT
j_gene: TRBJ2-1; abundance: .; d_gene: .; v_gene: TRBV13; CDR3aa: CASNRGLPLNEQFF; CDR3nt: TGTGCCAGCAATCGTGGGCTTCCTCTTAATGAGCAGTTCTTC
j_gene: TRBJ1-6; abundance: .; d_gene: .; v_gene: TRBV6-1; CDR3aa: CASSTQGSSYNSPLHF; CDR3nt: TGTGCCAGCAGTACTCAGGGGAGCTCCTATAATTCACCCCTCCACTTT
j_gene: TRBJ1-2; abundance: .; d_gene: .; v_gene: TRBV10-3; CDR3aa: CAISRDIGMGYGYTF; CDR3nt: TGTGCCATCAGTCGGGACATCGGGATGGGATATGGCTACACCTTC
j_gene: TRBJ1-2; abundance: .; d_gene: TRBD1; v_gene: TRBV2; CDR3aa: CASSSLPRGHGYTF; CDR3nt: TGTGCCAGCAGTTCTCTCCCAAGGGGGCATGGCTACACCTTC
j_gene: TRBJ1-1; abundance: few; d_gene: .; v_gene: TRBV6-2/TRBV6-3; CDR3aa: CASSDLGGEAFF; CDR3nt: TGTGCCAGCAGCGACCTTGGGGGTGAAGCTTTCTTT
j_gene: TRBJ1-3; abundance: few; d_gene: .; v_gene: TRBV11-1; CDR3aa: CASSKDTVSGNTIYF; CDR3nt: TGTGCCAGCAGCAAAGACACCGTCTCTGGAAACACCATATATTTT
j_gene: TRBJ2-7; abundance: .; d_gene: .; v_gene: TRBV20-1; CDR3aa: CSARSASYEQYF; CDR3nt: TGCAGTGCTAGATCAGCCTCCTACGAGCAGTACTTC
j_gene: TRBJ2-3; abundance: .; d_gene: .; v_gene: TRBV2; CDR3aa: CASRLTTVLYTQYF; CDR3nt: TGTGCCAGCAGATTGACGACAGTACTCTATACGCAGTATTTT
j_gene: TRBJ2-2; abundance: .; d_gene: .; v_gene: TRBV7-3; CDR3aa: CASSLIGGDAGELFF; CDR3nt: TGTGCCAGCAGCTTAATCGGAGGGGACGCCGGGGAGCTGTTTTTT
j_gene: TRBJ2-3; abundance: few; d_gene: TRBD2; v_gene: TRBV7-7; CDR3aa: CASSLGGGPDTQYF; CDR3nt: TGTGCCAGCAGCTTAGGCGGGGGTCCAGATACGCAGTATTTT
j_gene: TRBJ1-2; abundance: .; d_gene: TRBD1; v_gene: TRBV20-1; CDR3aa: CSAKIGGEGTRSYGYTF; CDR3nt: TGCAGTGCCAAGATAGGGGGCGAGGGAACTCGGAGCTATGGCTACACCTTC